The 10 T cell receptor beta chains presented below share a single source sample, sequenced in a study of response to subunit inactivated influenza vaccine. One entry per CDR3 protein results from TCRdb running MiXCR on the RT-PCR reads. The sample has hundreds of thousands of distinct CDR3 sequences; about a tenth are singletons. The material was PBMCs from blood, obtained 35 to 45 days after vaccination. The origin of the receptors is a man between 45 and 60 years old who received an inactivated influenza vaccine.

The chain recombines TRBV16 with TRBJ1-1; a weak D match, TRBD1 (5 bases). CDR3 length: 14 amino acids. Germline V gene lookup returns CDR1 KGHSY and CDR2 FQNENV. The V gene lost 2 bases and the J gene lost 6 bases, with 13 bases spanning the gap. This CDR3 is CASSQPASGAEAFF. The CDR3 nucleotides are TGTGCCAGCAGCCAACCAGCGTCGGGGGCTGAAGCTTTCTTT.

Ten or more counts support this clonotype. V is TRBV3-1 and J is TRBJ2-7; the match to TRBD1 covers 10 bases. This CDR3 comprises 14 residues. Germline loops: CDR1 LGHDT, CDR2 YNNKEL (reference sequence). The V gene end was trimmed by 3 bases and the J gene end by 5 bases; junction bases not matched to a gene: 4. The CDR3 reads CASSHRDRGDEQYF. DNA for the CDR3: TGTGCCAGCAGCCACCGGGACAGGGGCGACGAGCAGTACTTC.

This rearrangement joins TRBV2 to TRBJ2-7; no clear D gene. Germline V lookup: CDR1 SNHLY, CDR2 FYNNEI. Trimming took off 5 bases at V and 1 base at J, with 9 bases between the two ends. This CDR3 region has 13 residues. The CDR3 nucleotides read TGTGCCAGCAGTCCTTCCGAGTCCTACGAGCAGTACTTC. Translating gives CASSPSESYEQYF.

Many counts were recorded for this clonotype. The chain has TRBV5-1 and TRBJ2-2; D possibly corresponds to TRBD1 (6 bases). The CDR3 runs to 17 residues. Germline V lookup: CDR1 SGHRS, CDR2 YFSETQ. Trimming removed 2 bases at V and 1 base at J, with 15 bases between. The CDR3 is CASSFFQGTQNTGELFF. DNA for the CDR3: TGCGCCAGCAGCTTCTTTCAGGGGACCCAGAACACCGGGGAGCTGTTTTTT.

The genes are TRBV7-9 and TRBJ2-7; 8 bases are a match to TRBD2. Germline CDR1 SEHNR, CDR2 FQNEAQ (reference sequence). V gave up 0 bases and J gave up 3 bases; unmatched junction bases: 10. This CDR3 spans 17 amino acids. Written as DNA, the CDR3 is TGTGCCAGCAGCTTAGCGAAAAGCGGGAGAGGGAGCTACGAGCAGTACTTC. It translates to CASSLAKSGRGSYEQYF.

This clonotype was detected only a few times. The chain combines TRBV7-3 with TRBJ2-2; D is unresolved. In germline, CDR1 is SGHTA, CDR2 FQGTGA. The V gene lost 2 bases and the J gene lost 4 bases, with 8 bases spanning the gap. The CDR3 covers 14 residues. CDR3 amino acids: CASSLHPLTGELFF. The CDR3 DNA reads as TGTGCCAGCAGCTTACACCCACTCACCGGGGAGCTGTTTTTT.

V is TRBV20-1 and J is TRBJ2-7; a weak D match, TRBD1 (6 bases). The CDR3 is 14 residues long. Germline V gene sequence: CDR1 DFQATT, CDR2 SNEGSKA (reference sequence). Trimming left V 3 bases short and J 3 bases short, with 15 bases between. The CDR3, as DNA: TGCAGTGCTAGTAGAGGACAGCTTGACTACGAGCAGTACTTC. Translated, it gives CSASRGQLDYEQYF.

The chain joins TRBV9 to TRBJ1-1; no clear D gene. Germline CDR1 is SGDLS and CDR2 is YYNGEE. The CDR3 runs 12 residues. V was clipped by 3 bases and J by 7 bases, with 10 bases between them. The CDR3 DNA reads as TGTGCCAGCAGCGCCGTCCCGGGTGAAGCTTTCTTT. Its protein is CASSAVPGEAFF.

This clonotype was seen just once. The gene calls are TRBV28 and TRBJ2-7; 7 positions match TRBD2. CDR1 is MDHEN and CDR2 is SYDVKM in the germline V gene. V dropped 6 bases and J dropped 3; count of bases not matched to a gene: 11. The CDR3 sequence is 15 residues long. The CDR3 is CASSPRDYSSYEQYF. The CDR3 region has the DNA TGTGCCAGCAGCCCGAGGGACTACTCCAGCTACGAGCAGTACTTC.

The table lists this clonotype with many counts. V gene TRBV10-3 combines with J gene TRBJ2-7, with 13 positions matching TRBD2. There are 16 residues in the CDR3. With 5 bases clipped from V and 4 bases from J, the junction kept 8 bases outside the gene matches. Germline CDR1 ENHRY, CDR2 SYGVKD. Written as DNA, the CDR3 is TGTGCCATCAGTCCAAGGACTAGCGGGGGTCCGTACGAGCAGTACTTC. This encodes CAISPRTSGGPYEQYF.